Listed here are 12 T cell receptor beta chains from one sample, sequenced in a study of cytomegalovirus exposure and HLA in healthy donors. Sequenced by immunoSEQ multiplex PCR; TCRdb stores in-frame clones only, minus some. The sample includes under 200,000 clones, 85% to 90% of them seen just once. The sequenced sample was PBMCs. All receptors come from a woman in her 30s in good health and CMV-seronegative.

The chain joins TRBV4-1 to TRBJ2-7, with 9 bases that match TRBD1. The germline gives CDR1 MGHRA, CDR2 YSYEKL. V trimming: 1 base; J trimming: 4 bases; junction bases outside the gene matches: 8. The CDR3 spans 16 residues. CDR3 coding DNA: TGCGCCAGCAGCCAAGGCATCGGACAGGGGAGGTACGAGCAGTACTTC. Protein product: CASSQGIGQGRYEQYF.

This sequence joins TRBV6-5 and TRBJ2-5, with D perhaps TRBD2 (6 bases). Trimming shortened V by 4 bases and J by 2 bases, and 14 bases separated the two germline ends. The CDR3 length is 15 residues. The germline V gene encodes CDR1 MNHEY and CDR2 SVGAGI. This chain's CDR3 is CASSFGGAIQETQYF. CDR3 in DNA: TGTGCCAGCAGTTTCGGCGGGGCAATACAAGAGACCCAGTACTTC.

The chain combines TRBV2 with TRBJ1-5; D ambiguous. Per the germline V gene, CDR1 is SNHLY and CDR2 is FYNNEI. Trimming took 0 bases from V and 1 from J, leaving 13 bases between them. The length of the CDR3 is 17 residues. The CDR3 DNA reads as TGTGCCAGCAGTGAAGCGCTGGCCCTGGGGAGCAATCAGCCCCAGCATTTT. This codes for CASSEALALGSNQPQHF.

This clone was detected once. The rearrangement joins TRBV6-5 to TRBJ2-5; D not certain. V shed 6 bases and J shed 9 bases, with 14 bases lying between them. CDR3 length: 12 residues. Germline V CDR1 and CDR2: MNHEY, SVGAGI. The chain's CDR3 is CASSSGRGAQYF. In DNA form, the CDR3 reads TGTGCCAGCAGCTCTGGGCGTGGGGCCCAGTACTTC.

This chain connects TRBV5-1 to TRBJ1-2, with 9 bases lining up with TRBD1. Germline V gene lookup returns CDR1 SGHRS and CDR2 YFSETQ. The CDR3 spans 14 residues. V lost 2 bases to trimming and J lost 4 bases; unmatched junction nucleotides: 3. The CDR3, as DNA: TGCGCCAGCAGCTTAGGGACAGGGCTCTATGGCTACACCTTC. This translates into CASSLGTGLYGYTF.

In DNA, the CDR3 is TGTGCCAGCAGTGAAGGCCTAACAGGGTTACCCTACGAGCAGTACTTC. Protein sequence: CASSEGLTGLPYEQYF. This chain connects TRBV6-1 to TRBJ2-7, with a tentative D call TRBD1 (6 bases). This CDR3 has 16 residues. Trimming took 1 base from V and 2 from J, leaving 15 bases between them. CDR1 and CDR2 from the germline V gene are MNHNS and SASEGT.

The chain couples TRBV5-1 to TRBJ2-1; 7 nucleotides match TRBD2. The CDR3 sequence is 14 residues long. Trimming cost V 4 bases and J 5 bases; bases outside gene matches: 6. Germline V gene sequence: CDR1 SGHRS, CDR2 YFSETQ. CDR3 sequence (DNA): TGCGCCAGCAGCGGACTAGGGCTCGACAATGAGCAGTTCTTC. Amino acid sequence: CASSGLGLDNEQFF.

The sample holds a few counts of this clone. The rearrangement joins TRBV5-4 to TRBJ1-2; the match to TRBD1 covers 7 bases. The CDR3 length is 12 residues. The germline CDR1 and CDR2 sequences are SGHNT and YYREEE (reference sequence). The junction had 2 bases not matched to a gene; V was cut back by 2 bases and J by 7 bases. The CDR3 bases are TGTGCCAGCAGCTTCACAGGGGTTGGCTACACCTTC. It specifies CASSFTGVGYTF.

The chain uses TRBV7-9 and TRBJ1-2; no clear D. V was shortened by 1 base and J by 3 bases, with 9 bases between the two germline ends. The CDR3 sequence is 14 residues long. The V gene's germline CDR1 is SEHNR and CDR2 FQNEAQ (reference sequence). The CDR3 DNA reads TGTGCCAGCAGCTTAGTTCGCGGATACTATGGCTACACCTTC. It yields the protein CASSLVRGYYGYTF.

The rearrangement uses TRBV5-1 and TRBJ2-7; 8 bases are shared with TRBD1. After removal of 8 bases from V and 3 bases from J, the junction contained 10 bases not matched to a gene. CDR1 and CDR2 (germline): SGHRS, YFSETQ. The CDR3 runs to 14 residues. The CDR3 is CARGAGQVDYEQYF. CDR3 DNA sequence: TGCGCCAGAGGCGCGGGACAGGTGGACTACGAGCAGTACTTC. Looking up the rest from reference TRBV5-1 and TRBJ2-7 gives the full variable domain: KAGVTQTPRYLIKTRGQQVTLSCSPISGHRSVSWYQQTPGQGLQFLFEYFSETQRNKGNFPGRFSGRQFSNSRSEMNVSTLELGDSALYLCARGAGQVDYEQYFGPGTRLTVT.

This chain uses TRBV7-2 with TRBJ2-3, with TRBD1 as a possible D gene (6 bases). Trimming left V 5 bases short and J 2 bases short, with 17 bases between. The CDR3 extends over 16 amino acids. The germline CDR1 and CDR2 sequences are SGHTA and FQGNSA. DNA for the CDR3: TGTGCCAGCAGCGATTCCGGGACACCAAACACAGATACGCAGTATTTT. This encodes CASSDSGTPNTDTQYF. The whole variable domain, remainder taken from reference TRBV7-2 and TRBJ2-3, is GAGVSQSPSNKVTEKGKDVELRCDPISGHTALYWYRQSLGQGLEFLIYFQGNSAPDKSGLPSDRFSAERTGGSVSTLTIQRTQQEDSAVYLCASSDSGTPNTDTQYFGPGTRLTVL.

V usage is TRBV6-5 and J usage is TRBJ1-6; TRBD1 might be the D (5 bases). The germline gives CDR1 MNHEY, CDR2 SVGAGI. There are 14 residues in the CDR3. Trimming removed 7 bases at V and 7 bases at J, with 14 bases between. The DNA of the CDR3 is TGTGCCAGCAAAAGAGGGGTCGAGAATTCACCCCTCCACTTT. Protein sequence: CASKRGVENSPLHF.